This T cell receptor beta chain was sequenced during a study of T-cell reconstitution after alpha-beta-depleted transplantation in children. Unique molecular identifiers were used to barcode this TCRbeta library. Each CDR3 protein is one row after TCRdb ran MiXCR on the PCR reads. The table includes about 540,000 distinct CDR3 sequences, about 16% detected once. This clonotype was recorded a few times. V was cut by 3 bases and J by 5 bases, with 12 bases left in between. The CDR3 sequence is 14 residues long. The chain has TRBV12-3 or TRBV12-4 and TRBJ2-3; a possible D gene is TRBD2 (5 bases). The sample here was PBMCs from the stem cell graft donor, taken from the stem cell graft. This receptor was obtained from a human donor who donated a stem cell graft to a child with acute lymphoblastic leukemia. The CDR3 spells CASSFGAGLDTQYF. In DNA, the CDR3 is TGTGCCAGCAGTTTCGGCGCGGGCTTAGATACGCAGTATTTT.